The clone carrying this T cell receptor beta chain was found once. The sample is drawn from a study of shared clonotypes between healthy human individuals. CDR3 length: 20 amino acids. V lost 0 bases, J lost 0 bases, and 21 bases lay in between. Generated by immunoSEQ multiplex PCR, the TCRdb table keeps only in-frame clones and is missing some. Here the sample spans approximately 2.3 million clones, 85% to 95% being singletons. The genes are TRBV23-1 and TRBJ2-1; D call uncertain. TRBV23-1 falls under the ORF class, with uncertain function. The sequenced material came from naive CD4+ T cells from PBMCs. Indicated subset: CD45RA+ positively selected. The TCR was taken from a man aged 18 to 30 in good health. Some clones in this sample may be carry-over from other donors' samples. CDR3 DNA sequence: TGCGCCAGCAGTCAATCTAAGGGTATACACCTGCGGAGCTCCTACAATGAGCAGTTCTTC. Protein product: CASSQSKGIHLRSSYNEQFF.